A selection of T cell receptor beta chains follows, all from one sample in a study of early T cells in non-severe SARS-CoV-2 infection. TCRdb independently ran MiXCR on the 5' RACE reads; one entry per CDR3 protein. Of over 45,000 distinct CDR3 sequences in the sample, 5.6% are singletons; the top ten hold around 4.1%. Sequencing was performed on whole blood. These TCRs come from an adult who was a healthcare worker with PCR-confirmed SARS-CoV-2 infection or an uninfected control (not recorded which). Each CDR3 is given with its conserved first and last residue. Each record gives: clone size, D gene, J gene, V gene, CDR3 protein, CDR3 DNA. D genes are given only for firm matches. Only part of the rows carry a size: once, few, many, or a class if the clone is expanded.

clone size: many
D gene: TRBD1
J gene: TRBJ1-3
V gene: TRBV12-3/TRBV12-4
CDR3 protein: CASSVTGGSGNTIYF
CDR3 DNA: TGTGCCAGCAGTGTGACAGGGGGGTCTGGAAACACCATATATTTT

clone size: many
D gene: NA
J gene: TRBJ2-5
V gene: TRBV25-1
CDR3 protein: CASTISETQYF
CDR3 DNA: TGTGCCAGCACCATATCGGAGACCCAGTACTTC

clone size: NA
D gene: NA
J gene: TRBJ1-3
V gene: TRBV10-3
CDR3 protein: CAITGGPGNTIYF
CDR3 DNA: TGTGCCATCACAGGCGGCCCTGGAAACACCATATATTTT

clone size: many
D gene: NA
J gene: TRBJ1-1
V gene: TRBV6-5
CDR3 protein: CASSWQGHANTEAFF
CDR3 DNA: TGTGCCAGCAGTTGGCAAGGACACGCGAACACTGAAGCTTTCTTT

clone size: many
D gene: TRBD1
J gene: TRBJ1-2
V gene: TRBV12-3/TRBV12-4
CDR3 protein: CASRRDRTPHGYTF
CDR3 DNA: TGTGCCAGCAGAAGGGACAGAACCCCCCATGGCTACACCTTC

clone size: many
D gene: TRBD2
J gene: TRBJ2-7
V gene: TRBV30
CDR3 protein: CAWSVRGGYEQYF
CDR3 DNA: TGTGCCTGGAGTGTACGCGGGGGCTACGAGCAGTACTTC

clone size: many
D gene: NA
J gene: TRBJ2-1
V gene: TRBV6-5
CDR3 protein: CASSYIGRQGGSYNEQFF
CDR3 DNA: TGTGCCAGCAGTTACATTGGCCGCCAGGGAGGCTCCTACAATGAGCAGTTCTTC

clone size: many
D gene: TRBD2
J gene: TRBJ2-1
V gene: TRBV29-1
CDR3 protein: CSVGWLAEGEEQFF
CDR3 DNA: TGCAGCGTTGGGTGGCTAGCGGAGGGCGAAGAGCAGTTCTTC

clone size: many
D gene: TRBD2
J gene: TRBJ2-1
V gene: TRBV7-3
CDR3 protein: CASRPSGGNLYNEQFF
CDR3 DNA: TGTGCCAGCAGACCGAGCGGGGGAAACCTTTACAATGAGCAGTTCTTC

clone size: NA
D gene: TRBD1
J gene: TRBJ2-5
V gene: TRBV6-5
CDR3 protein: CASTSPGTAETQYF
CDR3 DNA: TGTGCCAGCACCTCCCCCGGGACAGCTGAGACCCAGTACTTC

clone size: many
D gene: TRBD1
J gene: TRBJ2-7
V gene: TRBV13
CDR3 protein: CASSPRSTGISYEQYF
CDR3 DNA: TGTGCCAGCAGCCCCCGCTCGACAGGGATAAGCTACGAGCAGTACTTC

clone size: many
D gene: NA
J gene: TRBJ2-6
V gene: TRBV7-8
CDR3 protein: CASSGRNPSGANVLTF
CDR3 DNA: TGTGCCAGCAGTGGAAGGAATCCCTCTGGGGCCAACGTCCTGACTTTC

clone size: NA
D gene: TRBD2
J gene: TRBJ2-5
V gene: TRBV7-9
CDR3 protein: CASSFLRGVSEETQYF
CDR3 DNA: TGTGCCAGCAGCTTCTTGCGGGGGGTGTCCGAAGAGACCCAGTACTTC

clone size: NA
D gene: TRBD1
J gene: TRBJ1-1
V gene: TRBV29-1
CDR3 protein: CSVAVQGASSTFF
CDR3 DNA: TGCAGCGTAGCCGTACAGGGGGCAAGCTCTACTTTCTTT

clone size: NA
D gene: NA
J gene: TRBJ1-1
V gene: TRBV28
CDR3 protein: CASSQREAFF
CDR3 DNA: TGTGCCAGCAGTCAAAGGGAAGCTTTCTTT

clone size: many
D gene: TRBD1
J gene: TRBJ1-5
V gene: TRBV5-1
CDR3 protein: CASSLEGGSNQPQHF
CDR3 DNA: TGCGCCAGCAGCTTGGAAGGGGGCAGCAATCAGCCCCAGCATTTT

clone size: many
D gene: NA
J gene: TRBJ1-2
V gene: TRBV27
CDR3 protein: CASSRTLAGGYTF
CDR3 DNA: TGTGCCAGCTCCCGCACGTTGGCAGGAGGCTACACCTTC

clone size: many
D gene: NA
J gene: TRBJ2-6
V gene: TRBV5-1
CDR3 protein: CASSFSVLNSGANVLTF
CDR3 DNA: TGCGCCAGCAGCTTCAGCGTACTAAACTCTGGGGCCAACGTCCTGACTTTC

clone size: many
D gene: NA
J gene: TRBJ1-4
V gene: TRBV12-5
CDR3 protein: CASGPGTVGNEKLFF
CDR3 DNA: TGTGCTAGTGGTCCCGGGACGGTGGGGAATGAAAAACTGTTTTTT

clone size: NA
D gene: NA
J gene: TRBJ2-3
V gene: TRBV5-1
CDR3 protein: CASSSHRFTQYF
CDR3 DNA: TGCGCCAGCAGCTCGCACAGATTTACGCAGTATTTT

clone size: many
D gene: NA
J gene: TRBJ2-3
V gene: TRBV24-1
CDR3 protein: CATSDGTRDTQYF
CDR3 DNA: TGTGCCACCAGTGATGGAACTAGGGATACGCAGTATTTT

clone size: many
D gene: NA
J gene: TRBJ2-1
V gene: TRBV7-6
CDR3 protein: CASSSGQNNEQFF
CDR3 DNA: TGTGCCAGCAGCTCAGGACAGAACAATGAGCAGTTCTTC

clone size: many
D gene: NA
J gene: TRBJ2-7
V gene: TRBV13
CDR3 protein: CASRQQGSSYEQYF
CDR3 DNA: TGTGCCAGCAGGCAACAAGGGAGCTCCTACGAGCAGTACTTC

clone size: NA
D gene: TRBD1
J gene: TRBJ1-1
V gene: TRBV10-3
CDR3 protein: CAVSYRGTEAFF
CDR3 DNA: TGTGCCGTCTCTTACAGGGGCACTGAAGCTTTCTTT

clone size: few
D gene: NA
J gene: TRBJ2-4
V gene: TRBV5-1
CDR3 protein: CASSLEPGAKNIQYF
CDR3 DNA: TGCGCCAGCAGCTTGGAACCGGGAGCCAAAAACATTCAGTACTTC

clone size: many
D gene: NA
J gene: TRBJ2-7
V gene: TRBV7-6
CDR3 protein: CASSLESEGIYEQYF
CDR3 DNA: TGTGCCAGCAGCTTGGAAAGCGAGGGTATCTACGAGCAGTACTTC

clone size: NA
D gene: TRBD2
J gene: TRBJ2-3
V gene: TRBV5-1
CDR3 protein: CASRLAGATDTQYF
CDR3 DNA: TGCGCCAGCAGGCTAGCGGGAGCCACAGATACGCAGTATTTT

clone size: NA
D gene: NA
J gene: TRBJ2-2
V gene: TRBV21-1
CDR3 protein: CASSTRRGTGENTGELFF
CDR3 DNA: TGTGCCAGCAGCACTCGGAGAGGGACAGGCGAGAACACCGGGGAGCTGTTTTTT

clone size: few
D gene: TRBD2
J gene: TRBJ2-3
V gene: TRBV5-4
CDR3 protein: CASSSWTSGVTDTQYF
CDR3 DNA: TGTGCCAGCAGCAGCTGGACTAGCGGGGTCACAGATACGCAGTATTTT

clone size: many
D gene: NA
J gene: TRBJ1-4
V gene: TRBV6-5
CDR3 protein: CASRNTRRQRNEKLFF
CDR3 DNA: TGTGCCAGCAGAAATACAAGACGACAGCGTAATGAAAAACTGTTTTTT